This TCR beta chain stems from a study of blood T cell repertoires in COVID-19. As for the study in general: Researchers got acute and convalescent COVID-19 samples from the United States, Italy and Spain. The cDNA or gDNA used as material had been derived from T cells, B-cell-depleted T cells, or PBMCs.

Germline values: CDR1 SGHDT, CDR2 YYEEEE. This CDR3 has 15 amino acids. V was cut by 4 bases and J by 3 bases, with 15 bases left in between. Method: immunoSEQ multiplex PCR; TCRdb's copy keeps in-frame clones and lacks some. This table holds some 170,000 clones, about 91% found once. This chain joins TRBV5-6 and TRBJ2-3; D gene unclear. Sequencing input: peripheral blood. The source is a woman aged 50 to 65 with acute or convalescent COVID-19. As DNA, the CDR3 is TGTGCCAGCAGCCCGAGGAGCCCTTTGACAGATACGCAGTATTTT. It translates to CASSPRSPLTDTQYF.